The rows below give T cell receptor beta chains drawn from one sample of a study of blood T cell repertoires in COVID-19. Generated by immunoSEQ multiplex PCR, the TCRdb table keeps only in-frame clones and is missing some. The sample includes 61,000 or so clones, more than 70% of them seen just once. Sequencing was performed on peripheral blood. These TCRs come from a woman aged 45-65 years with active or convalescent COVID-19. The CDR3 runs from the conserved cysteine through the conserved F or W. Each record gives: clone size, V gene, D gene, J gene, CDR3 protein, CDR3 DNA. The D gene is left open where the match is weak. Size values are once, few and many counts, or a class for expanded clones, and some rows have none.

NA,TRBV9,NA,TRBJ2-1,CASSVDPGVGNEQFF,TGTGCCAGCAGCGTAGACCCGGGAGTGGGCAATGAGCAGTTCTTC
NA,TRBV6-5,NA,TRBJ1-1,CASSYSKGHRLAFF,TGTGCCAGCAGTTACTCCAAGGGACACCGTCTCGCTTTCTTT
NA,TRBV7-9,TRBD2,TRBJ2-1,CASSLLAGGRNEQFF,TGTGCCAGCAGCCTACTAGCGGGAGGTAGGAATGAGCAGTTCTTC
NA,TRBV7-2,TRBD1,TRBJ1-4,CASSTRGDRAGKLFF,TGTGCCAGCAGCACACGGGGGGACAGGGCTGGAAAACTGTTTTTT
NA,TRBV12-3/TRBV12-4,NA,TRBJ2-7,CASSPRRDYEQYF,TGTGCCAGCAGTCCCCGGCGGGATTACGAGCAGTACTTC
NA,TRBV6-1,NA,TRBJ1-3,CASSEFTAGNTIYF,TGTGCCAGCAGTGAGTTTACAGCTGGAAACACCATATATTTT
NA,TRBV15,NA,TRBJ2-1,CATSREQKVIYNEQFF,TGTGCCACCAGCAGAGAACAGAAAGTAATCTACAATGAGCAGTTCTTC
NA,TRBV5-1,NA,TRBJ2-2,CASSLGLTNTGELFF,TGCGCCAGCAGCTTAGGACTAACGAACACCGGGGAGCTGTTTTTT
NA,TRBV14,TRBD1,TRBJ2-5,CASSQEGGQWWQETQYF,TGTGCCAGCAGCCAAGAAGGGGGACAGTGGTGGCAAGAGACCCAGTACTTC
NA,TRBV7-2,TRBD2,TRBJ2-1,CASSLGGGYGEQFF,TGTGCCAGCAGCTTAGGGGGGGGGTACGGTGAGCAGTTCTTC
NA,TRBV4-1,NA,TRBJ2-1,CASSQAQFQSAEQFF,TGCGCCAGCAGCCAAGCGCAGTTCCAGAGCGCTGAGCAGTTCTTC
NA,TRBV7-1,TRBD2,TRBJ2-1,CASSSRPSLPGTSGNRSSYNEQFF,TGTGCCAGCAGCTCAAGACCCTCTCTTCCCGGGACTAGCGGGAATCGGAGCTCCTACAATGAGCAGTTCTTC
NA,TRBV18,TRBD2,TRBJ2-1,CASSPLAGGPQFF,TGTGCCAGCTCACCCCTAGCGGGAGGGCCTCAGTTCTTC
NA,TRBV27,NA,TRBJ1-1,CASSLYREMNTEAFF,TGTGCCAGCAGTTTATATCGGGAAATGAACACTGAAGCTTTCTTT
NA,TRBV5-6,TRBD2,TRBJ2-3,CASSFTTSGTTDTQYF,TGTGCCAGCAGCTTTACTACTAGCGGGACTACAGATACGCAGTATTTT
NA,TRBV9,TRBD2,TRBJ2-3,CASSPLAGLTDTQYF,TGTGCCAGCAGCCCCCTAGCGGGCCTCACAGATACGCAGTATTTT
NA,TRBV5-1,NA,TRBJ2-7,CASSLVSASYEQYF,TGCGCCAGCAGCTTGGTTAGCGCCTCCTACGAGCAGTACTTC
NA,TRBV10-2,NA,TRBJ2-7,CASSPLRDYEQYF,TGCGCCAGCAGCCCACTCCGGGACTACGAGCAGTACTTC
NA,TRBV18,NA,TRBJ2-7,CASSPPTSYEQYF,TGTGCCAGCTCACCACCGACTAGCTACGAGCAGTACTTC
NA,TRBV19,NA,TRBJ1-5,CASSIEGAPGNQPQHF,TGTGCCAGTAGTATCGAGGGCGCACCCGGCAATCAGCCCCAGCATTTT
NA,TRBV27,NA,TRBJ1-5,CASSFREGQPQHF,TGTGCCAGCAGTTTCAGGGAAGGACAGCCCCAGCATTTT
once,TRBV18,NA,TRBJ1-2,CASSPKITRSYGYTF,TGTGCCAGCTCACCGAAAATTACAAGGAGTTATGGCTACACCTTC
NA,TRBV4-1,NA,TRBJ2-7,CASSHYVGSSYEQYF,TGCGCCAGCAGCCACTACGTCGGGAGCTCCTACGAGCAGTACTTC
NA,TRBV11-3,NA,TRBJ2-3,CASSSIPGDTQYF,TGTGCCAGCAGCTCCATCCCCGGGGATACGCAGTATTTT
NA,TRBV7-9,TRBD1,TRBJ1-2,CATGRGRGRHYGYTF,TGTGCCACCGGACGGGGCAGGGGGCGTCACTATGGCTACACCTTC
NA,TRBV14,TRBD2,TRBJ2-3,CASSQSGLDTNLIFTDTQYF,TGTGCCAGCAGCCAAAGTGGACTAGATACTAACCTCATTTTCACAGATACGCAGTATTTT
NA,TRBV29-1,NA,TRBJ1-2,CSVRGQSYGYTF,TGCAGCGTTAGAGGACAGAGCTATGGCTACACCTTC
NA,TRBV29-1,TRBD2,TRBJ2-3,CSVASGTSATDTQYF,TGCAGCGTTGCCTCCGGGACTAGCGCCACAGATACGCAGTATTTT
NA,TRBV19,NA,TRBJ2-2,CASRSRVWGELFF,TGTGCCAGTAGGAGCCGAGTATGGGGGGAGCTGTTTTTT
NA,TRBV7-8,NA,TRBJ2-2,CASDTRWSTGELFF,TGTGCCAGCGACACTAGGTGGAGCACCGGGGAGCTGTTTTTT
NA,TRBV6-5,TRBD1,TRBJ2-7,CASRMGQGVVYEQYF,TGTGCCAGCAGGATGGGACAGGGGGTAGTCTACGAGCAGTACTTC
NA,TRBV6-5,NA,TRBJ2-5,CASSYQPRGKETQYF,TGTGCCAGCAGTTACCAGCCGAGGGGGAAAGAGACCCAGTACTTC
NA,TRBV30,NA,TRBJ2-3,CAWSAPPRSTDTQYF,TGTGCCTGGAGTGCCCCCCCGCGAAGCACAGATACGCAGTATTTT
NA,TRBV4-1,TRBD1,TRBJ1-2,CASSQDGKTGYPRGYTF,TGCGCCAGCAGCCAAGACGGGAAGACAGGGTATCCGCGAGGCTACACCTTC
NA,TRBV7-6,TRBD2,TRBJ2-3,CASSSYPGLAGTDTQYF,TGTGCCAGCAGCTCTTACCCGGGACTAGCGGGCACAGATACGCAGTATTTT
few,TRBV7-9,NA,TRBJ1-5,CASSSGQSAFHQPQHF,TGTGCCAGCAGCTCAGGACAGAGCGCCTTCCATCAGCCCCAGCATTTT